Below are 22 T cell receptor beta chains sequenced from a single sample in a study of blood T cells in healthy people across ages. Together with a sample-barcoded 5' primer, a J-beta primer mix was included in a second PCR lasting about 6 to 11 cycles. Each CDR3 protein is one row after TCRdb ran MiXCR on the 5' RACE reads. Of about 680,000 distinct CDR3 sequences in the sample, 49% were seen once. Sequencing was done on a sample of blood. All receptors derive from a woman aged 60 to 75 in good health.

This clonotype appeared a few times. This rearrangement joins TRBV10-3 to TRBJ1-1; the D is unclear. V gave up 3 bases and J gave up 7 bases, with 9 bases separating them. From germline, CDR1 is ENHRY and CDR2 SYGVKD. CDR3 size: 12 residues. The CDR3 bases are TGTGCCATCAGTGATCTTACGGGTGAAGCTTTCTTT. It is translated as CAISDLTGEAFF.

This clonotype was counted between two and nine times. The chain joins TRBV4-2 to TRBJ1-6; 8 bases map to TRBD1. The V gene's germline CDR1 is LGHNA and CDR2 YNFKEQ. The CDR3 sequence is 16 residues long. Unmatched junction bases numbered 5, after V lost 0 bases and J lost 7 bases. CDR3 in DNA: TGTGCCAGCAGCCAAGACGGAGACAGGGGCAATTCACCCCTCCACTTT. This gives the protein CASSQDGDRGNSPLHF.

This clonotype showed up just a few times. The chain is built from TRBV30 and TRBJ1-1, with D possibly being TRBD1 (6 bases). This CDR3 region has 11 residues. The ends were cut back, 8 bases at V and 6 bases at J, with 13 bases in the middle. The V gene's germline CDR1 is GTSNPN and CDR2 SVGIG (reference sequence). The CDR3: CAGGWGAEAFF. The CDR3 DNA reads as TGTGCCGGGGGCTGGGGGGCTGAAGCTTTCTTT.

This clonotype appeared a single time. This chain uses TRBV7-3 with TRBJ1-1, with D unclear. V was trimmed by 5 bases and J by 3 bases, leaving 13 bases between them. The germline V gene has CDR1 SGHTA and CDR2 FQGTGA. The CDR3 loop spans 14 amino acids. The DNA for the CDR3 is TGTGCCAGCAGCCAGGCAGCGACGGACACTGAAGCTTTCTTT. Protein product: CASSQAATDTEAFF.

V gene TRBV20-1 combines with J gene TRBJ2-1, with D perhaps matching TRBD1 (6 bases). Trimming took 6 bases from V and 2 from J, leaving 8 bases between them. The CDR3 runs to 12 residues. The germline gives CDR1 DFQATT, CDR2 SNEGSKA (reference sequence). The CDR3 is CSARQAYNEQFF. The CDR3 region has the DNA TGCAGTGCGAGACAGGCCTACAATGAGCAGTTCTTC.

Only one count was recorded for this clonotype. The chain uses TRBV7-2 and TRBJ2-2; tentatively, D is TRBD1 (6 bases). CDR1 and CDR2 (germline): SGHTA, FQGNSA. This CDR3 spans 16 amino acids. Deletions cut 5 bases from V and 7 bases from J, with 20 bases between. In DNA, the CDR3 is TGTGCCAGCAGCCCCTACCAAATCAGGGGTAACGGGGAGCTGTTTTTT. Translating it yields CASSPYQIRGNGELFF. The whole variable domain, remainder taken from reference TRBV7-2 and TRBJ2-2, is GAGVSQSPSNKVTEKGKDVELRCDPISGHTALYWYRQSLGQGLEFLIYFQGNSAPDKSGLPSDRFSAERTGGSVSTLTIQRTQQEDSAVYLCASSPYQIRGNGELFFGEGSRLTVL.

In this sample, this clonotype turned up many times. The chain employs TRBV19 and TRBJ2-7, with 10 bases identical to TRBD1. The CDR3 has 14 amino acids. V lost 4 bases to trimming and J lost 3 bases; unmatched junction nucleotides: 3. In germline, CDR1 is LNHDA, CDR2 SQIVND (reference sequence). CDR3 loop: CASSTGQGHYEQYF. CDR3 nucleotide sequence: TGTGCCAGTAGTACGGGACAGGGGCACTACGAGCAGTACTTC.

The chain is built from TRBV30 and TRBJ2-6; the D is unclear. The CDR3 loop spans 13 amino acids. Germline values: CDR1 GTSNPN, CDR2 SVGIG (reference sequence). Between the trimmed V and J ends, which lost 3 bases and 0 bases, there was a span of 3 bases. The CDR3 DNA reads as TGTGCCTGGAGGATCTCTGGGGCCAACGTCCTGACTTTC. Its protein product is CAWRISGANVLTF.

The chain uses TRBV20-1 and TRBJ2-5, with a possible D match to TRBD1 (6 bases). The J call could be wrong; TRBJ2-4 is a better fit for the DNA end. This CDR3 comprises 15 residues. Germline assignment: CDR1 DFQATT and CDR2 SNEGSKA (reference sequence). DNA for the CDR3: TGCGGCGCACTATCCCCCCTACAGGGATCAAACATTCAGTACTTC. Protein product: CGALSPLQGSNIQYF.

The CDR3, as DNA: TGTGCCAGCAGCCGACCAGACAGGGGAGCTTTCTTT. Residues: CASSRPDRGAFF. This chain connects TRBV28 to TRBJ1-1; 8 bases map to TRBD1. Germline CDR1 reads MDHEN; CDR2 reads SYDVKM. Unmatched junction bases numbered 7, after V lost 6 bases and J lost 10 bases. CDR3 length equals 12 residues.

This clonotype was observed a few times. The chain is built from TRBV7-2 and TRBJ2-7; 7 bases are shared with TRBD2. The CDR3 totals 13 residues. Trimming took 5 bases from V and 6 from J; bases not matched to a gene: 7. Germline CDR1 SGHTA, CDR2 FQGNSA. CDR3: CASSLRGGFEQYF. The CDR3 DNA is TGTGCCAGCAGCCTTCGGGGAGGGTTCGAGCAGTACTTC.

This chain links TRBV25-1 with TRBJ2-5; TRBD1 or TRBD2 may be the D gene (7 bases each). Trimming removed 4 bases at V and 5 bases at J, with 20 bases between. The CDR3 contains 16 residues. Germline CDR1 MGHDK, CDR2 SYGVNS. The CDR3 DNA follows: TGTGCCAGCAGTGCTAGCGGAAAGGGGGCGTTGGAGACCCAGTACTTC. Amino acid sequence: CASSASGKGALETQYF.

The chain couples TRBV7-2 to TRBJ2-3; no reliable D call. CDR1 and CDR2 (germline): SGHTA, FQGNSA. This CDR3 contains 15 residues. Deletions cut 2 bases from V and 4 bases from J, with 13 bases between. The CDR3 reads CASSLMLGAADTQYF. DNA of the CDR3: TGTGCCAGCAGCTTAATGTTAGGTGCGGCAGATACGCAGTATTTT.

The gene calls are TRBV25-1 and TRBJ2-4; TRBD2 aligns across 12 bases. The better agreement between TRBJ2-7 and the DNA end casts doubt on the J call. Germline V CDR1 and CDR2: MGHDK, SYGVNS. The CDR3 runs to 15 residues. CDR3 region: CASSDLTSGSYEQYF. In nucleotides, the CDR3 is TGTGCCAGCAGTGATTTGACTAGCGGGAGTTACGAGCAGTACTTC.

The chain recombines TRBV12-3 or TRBV12-4 with TRBJ2-1; 8 nucleotides agree with TRBD2. The DNA end favors TRBJ2-7, so the J call may be wrong. CDR3 length: 15 amino acids. The CDR3 nucleotides are TGTGCCAGCAGGGTTAGCGGGATCCCCTACAATGAGCAGTACTTC. Translated, it gives CASRVSGIPYNEQYF.

This clonotype was counted between two and nine times. The chain carries TRBV7-3 and TRBJ1-1; a possible D gene is TRBD1 (5 bases). In germline, CDR1 is SGHTA, CDR2 FQGTGA. Trimming stripped 3 bases from V and 3 bases from J, with 11 bases between. The CDR3 spans 14 residues. The CDR3 sequence is CASSFGAFDTEAFF. DNA for the CDR3: TGTGCCAGCAGCTTCGGGGCATTTGACACTGAAGCTTTCTTT.

This clonotype was counted a few times. This chain joins TRBV29-1 and TRBJ2-5; 8 bases map to TRBD1. Germline CDR1 is SQVTM and CDR2 is ANQGSEA. CDR3 length: 13 amino acids. The ends lost 7 bases at V and 5 bases at J; junction bases unmatched: 9. The CDR3 spells CSGTGSVYETQYF. Written as DNA, the CDR3 is TGCAGCGGGACAGGGTCGGTGTATGAGACCCAGTACTTC.

The sample holds one count of this clonotype. This chain connects TRBV6-5 to TRBJ2-7; TRBD1 might be the D (6 bases). Germline lookup yields CDR1 MNHEY and CDR2 SVGAGI. This CDR3 has 15 amino acids. V shed 2 bases and J shed 1 base, with 12 bases lying between them. This chain's CDR3 is CASSYGRGRSYEQYF. Here the CDR3 DNA reads TGTGCCAGCAGTTACGGTAGGGGGAGATCCTACGAGCAGTACTTC.

The V gene is TRBV20-1, the J gene TRBJ2-7; tentatively, D is TRBD1 or TRBD2 (5 bases each). The CDR3 consists of 13 residues. Germline CDR1 reads DFQATT; CDR2 reads SNEGSKA (reference sequence). V was cut by 5 bases and J by 6 bases, with 17 bases left in between. The CDR3: CSAWDGQGSEQYF. DNA for the CDR3: TGCAGTGCTTGGGACGGTCAGGGCTCCGAGCAGTACTTC.

V is TRBV20-1 and J is TRBJ1-2; possibly TRBD1 for D (5 bases). V lost 3 bases and J lost 2, with 19 bases in between. Germline CDR1 and CDR2: DFQATT and SNEGSKA (reference sequence). The length of the CDR3 is 16 residues. The CDR3 protein is CSARDTTASPNYGYTF. Here the CDR3 DNA reads TGCAGTGCTAGGGACACGACAGCTAGCCCCAACTATGGCTACACCTTC.

In its sample, this clonotype was seen many times. The chain carries TRBV4-3 and TRBJ2-7; D remains ambiguous. The V and J ends lost 0 bases and 1 base respectively, with 4 bases between them. The CDR3 extends over 13 amino acids. Germline lookup yields CDR1 LGHNA and CDR2 YSLEER. This chain's CDR3 is CASSQEASYEQYF. The DNA of the CDR3 is TGCGCCAGCAGCCAAGAAGCTTCCTACGAGCAGTACTTC.

This clonotype occurred once. The chain joins TRBV5-1 to TRBJ1-2; TRBD1 matches 9 bases. This CDR3 contains 14 residues. The V gene end was trimmed by 1 base and the J gene end by 5 bases; junction bases not matched to a gene: 3. CDR1 and CDR2 (germline): SGHRS, YFSETQ. The chain's CDR3 is CASSLTGGLYGYTF. The CDR3, as DNA: TGCGCCAGCAGCTTGACAGGGGGCCTTTATGGCTACACCTTC.